The clone carrying this TCR beta chain was found many times. Its target is not known. Trimming pared 2 bases from V and 6 bases from J, leaving 16 bases between. The CDR3 is made up of 15 amino acids. Germline V gene lookup returns CDR1 SGHRS and CDR2 YFSETQ. The entry originates in a study of CD8 T cells in ankylosing spondylitis. TCRdb re-called the 5' RACE reads with MiXCR, one entry per CDR3 protein. The repertoire holds hundreds of thousands of distinct CDR3 sequences, approximately 9% seen once, with nearly 7% in the top ten. General study results and limits: Typical of ankylosing spondylitis blood, it appeared, was a TCR beta motif of roughly eight highly homologous variants.

This receptor was taken from a male donor with ankylosing spondylitis or in good health (not recorded which). Sequencing input: blood, either unsorted or a sorted T cell fraction (not recorded which). V is TRBV5-1 and J is TRBJ2-3; D perhaps matches TRBD2 (5 bases). The CDR3 DNA is TGCGCCAGCAGCTTTTCAGCGGTCGGATGGGATACGCAGTATTTT. It codes for CASSFSAVGWDTQYF.